This TCR beta chain comes out of a study of cytotoxic CD8 clonotypes in ibrutinib-treated CLL. The method was immunoSEQ multiplex PCR; TCRdb's version includes in-frame clones alone and lacks a portion of them. This table has some 150,000 clones, about 80% appearing once. With respect to this clone: Its antigen is unidentified.

The CDR3 runs 14 residues. Germline CDR1 MDHEN, CDR2 SYDVKM. The germline V and J ends were trimmed by 6 bases and 8 bases, with 16 bases remaining between them. The study's findings and limits: Clonality went up at the time of ibrutinib response, stayed stable in sustained remission, and later dropped back toward its baseline level at progression. For progressing versus sustained-remission patients, sampling times were not the same.

Sequenced here: PBMCs, sampled after 24 months of ibrutinib treatment. The J gene is TRBJ1-4, the V gene TRBV28; D ambiguous. This receptor was taken from a human donor with chronic lymphocytic leukemia. CDR3 residues: CASSPDQGNEKLFF. CDR3 DNA: TGTGCCAGCAGCCCGGATCAAGGGAACGAAAAACTGTTTTTT.